This T cell receptor beta chain was profiled in a study of CD8+CD57+ T cells in acquired aplastic anemia. Profiles of TCR beta VDJ and CDR3 were generated from a genomic DNA template. TCRdb recomputed calls from the reads with MiXCR, one row per CDR3 protein. The top ten clones hold about 9.7% of a sample with about 190,000 distinct CDR3 sequences, under 55% of them seen once. Patients sequenced had flow cytometry evidence of CD8+CD57+ cell expansion. Study conclusions and caveats: Patients and controls shared twenty-nine CD8+ CDR3 sequences.

In this sample, this clonotype turned up many times. The antigen is undetermined. Germline V lookup: CDR1 SGHAT, CDR2 FQNNGV. V was pared by 5 bases and J by 7 bases, with 6 bases of the junction left unmatched. The CDR3 loop spans 13 amino acids. The chain is built from TRBV11-2 and TRBJ1-2; 8 bases line up with TRBD1. Material: sorted CD4+, CD8+, or CD8+CD57+ T cells (not recorded which) from PBMCs. The sequence was obtained from a human donor with aplastic anemia. CDR3 coding DNA: TGTGCCAGCAGCACTAGACAGGGGTCTGGCTACACCTTC. It specifies CASSTRQGSGYTF.